The clone carrying this T cell receptor beta chain occurred many times. Its antigen is currently unknown. The data originate from a study of read filtering for tumor transcriptome and immune sequencing. From around 0.4 ug of RNA, a library with molecular barcoded alpha/delta and beta/gamma adaptors was made. TCRdb redid the calling of the reads with MiXCR, one entry per CDR3 protein. The sample gives tens of thousands of distinct CDR3 sequences, about 19% of which show up once; about 14% is in the top ten. Study-wide points: About 82% of IR-seq clonotypes had a single read, yet these held 3.5% to 4.5% of reads. Compared with RNA-seq, IR-seq gave much higher clonotype depth and reliability.

Germline lookup yields CDR1 SGHDT and CDR2 YYEEEE. V was shortened by 0 bases and J by 1 base, with 1 base between the two germline ends. The CDR3 sequence is 12 residues long. At the time of active disease, bone marrow was collected from every patient. This TCR was recovered from a donor at least 40 years old with multiple myeloma. The J gene is TRBJ2-5, the V gene TRBV5-6, with D unclear. The sequencing sample was made of a population of CD138-negative cells sorted from bone marrow. CDR3 sequence: CASSLVQETQYF. For the CDR3, the DNA is TGTGCCAGCAGCTTGGTCCAAGAGACCCAGTACTTC.